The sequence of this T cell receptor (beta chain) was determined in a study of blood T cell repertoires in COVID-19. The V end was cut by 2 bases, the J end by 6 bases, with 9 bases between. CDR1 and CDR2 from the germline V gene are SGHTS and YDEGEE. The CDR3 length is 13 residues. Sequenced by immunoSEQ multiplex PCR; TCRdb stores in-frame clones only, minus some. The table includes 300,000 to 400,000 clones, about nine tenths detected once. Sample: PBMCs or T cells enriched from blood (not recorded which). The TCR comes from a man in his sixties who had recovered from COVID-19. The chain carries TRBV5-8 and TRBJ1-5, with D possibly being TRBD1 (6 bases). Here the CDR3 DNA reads TGTGCCAGCAGCTTATCAGGGGCTCAGCCCCAGCATTTT. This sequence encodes CASSLSGAQPQHF.